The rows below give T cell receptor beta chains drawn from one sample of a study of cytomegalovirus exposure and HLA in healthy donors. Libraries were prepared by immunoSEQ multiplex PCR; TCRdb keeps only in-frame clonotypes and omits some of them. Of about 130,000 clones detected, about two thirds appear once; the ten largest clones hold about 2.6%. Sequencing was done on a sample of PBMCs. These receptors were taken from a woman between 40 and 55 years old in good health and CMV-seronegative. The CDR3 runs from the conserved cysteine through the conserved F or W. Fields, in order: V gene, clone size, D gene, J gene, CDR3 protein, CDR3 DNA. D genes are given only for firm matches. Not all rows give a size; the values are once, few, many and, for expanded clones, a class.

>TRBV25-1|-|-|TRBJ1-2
CASSVEYGYTF
TGTGCCAGCAGTGTAGAGTACGGCTACACCTTC
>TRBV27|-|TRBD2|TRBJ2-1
CASSLRVTSGEGEQFF
TGTGCCAGCAGTTTAAGGGTCACTAGCGGGGAGGGTGAGCAGTTCTTC
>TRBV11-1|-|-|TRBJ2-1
CASSSFKRVLYNEQFF
TGTGCCAGCAGCTCCTTCAAGAGGGTCCTCTACAATGAGCAGTTCTTC
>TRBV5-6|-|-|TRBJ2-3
CASSFQDIPDTQYF
TGTGCCAGCAGCTTTCAGGACATTCCAGATACGCAGTATTTT
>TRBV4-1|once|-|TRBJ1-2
CASSQGRGGQNYGYTF
TGCGCCAGCAGCCAAGGCAGGGGCGGCCAAAACTATGGCTACACCTTC
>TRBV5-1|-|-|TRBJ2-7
CASRRGGTGEYEQYF
TGCGCCAGCAGGCGGGGGGGGACAGGGGAATACGAGCAGTACTTC
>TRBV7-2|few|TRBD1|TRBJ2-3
CASSFTGQATDTQYF
TGTGCCAGCAGCTTCACGGGACAGGCCACAGATACGCAGTATTTT
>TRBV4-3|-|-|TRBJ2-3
CASSQRRGVADTQYF
TGCGCCAGCAGCCAAAGGCGCGGGGTTGCAGATACGCAGTATTTT
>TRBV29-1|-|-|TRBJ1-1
CSILSPGEAFF
TGCAGCATCCTCTCTCCTGGCGAAGCTTTCTTT
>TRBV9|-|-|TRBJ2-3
CASSGGALGSDTQYF
TGTGCCAGCAGCGGCGGGGCCCTCGGATCGGATACGCAGTATTTT
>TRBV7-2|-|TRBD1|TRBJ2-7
CASSLVRGSSYEQYF
TGTGCCAGCAGCTTAGTCAGGGGGAGCTCCTACGAGCAGTACTTC
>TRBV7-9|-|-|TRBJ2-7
CASSDRDTGSYEQYF
TGTGCCAGCAGCGACCGGGACACTGGCTCCTACGAGCAGTACTTC
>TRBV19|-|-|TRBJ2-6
CASRYTPGAISGANVLTF
TGTGCCAGCAGATACACGCCAGGGGCGATCTCTGGGGCCAACGTCCTGACTTTC
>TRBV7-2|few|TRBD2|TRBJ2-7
CASSFSGGGSYEQYF
TGTGCCAGCAGCTTTAGCGGGGGTGGCTCCTACGAGCAGTACTTC
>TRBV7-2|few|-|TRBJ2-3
CASSSGTLRSTDTQYF
TGTGCCAGCAGCTCCGGGACACTAAGATCCACAGATACGCAGTATTTT
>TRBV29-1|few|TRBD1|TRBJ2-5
CSVVPDRSGETQYF
TGCAGCGTTGTCCCGGACAGGAGTGGAGAGACCCAGTACTTC
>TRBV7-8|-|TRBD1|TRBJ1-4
CASSHRDRGLMANEKLFF
TGTGCCAGCAGCCACCGGGACAGGGGTTTGATGGCTAATGAAAAACTGTTTTTT
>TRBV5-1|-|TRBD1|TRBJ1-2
CASSLAWRRDRSSVGYTF
TGCGCCAGCAGCTTGGCCTGGAGGCGGGACAGAAGTTCAGTTGGCTACACCTTC
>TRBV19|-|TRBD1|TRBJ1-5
CASSTRTGGLGWSYF
TGTGCCAGTAGTACTAGAACAGGGGGCTTAGGATGGTCCTATTTT
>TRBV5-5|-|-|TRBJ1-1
CASSLSGTPHLGTEAFF
TGTGCCAGCAGCTTGTCCGGGACACCACATTTGGGCACTGAAGCTTTCTTT
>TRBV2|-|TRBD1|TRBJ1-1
CASSRKTGGGTEAFF
TGTGCCAGCAGTCGTAAAACAGGGGGAGGCACTGAAGCTTTCTTT
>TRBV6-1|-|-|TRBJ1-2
CASSEEDQGNYGYTF
TGTGCCAGCAGTGAAGAAGACCAGGGCAACTATGGCTACACCTTC
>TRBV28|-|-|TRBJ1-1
CASSPLQGRDTEAFF
TGTGCCAGCAGTCCCCTACAGGGTCGGGACACTGAAGCTTTCTTT
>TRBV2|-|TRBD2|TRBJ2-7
CASSSSGTSDYF
TGTGCCAGCAGCTCCTCCGGGACTAGCGACTACTTC
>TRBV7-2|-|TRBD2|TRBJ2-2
CASRVAGGNTGELFF
TGTGCCAGCAGGGTAGCGGGGGGCAACACCGGGGAGCTGTTTTTT